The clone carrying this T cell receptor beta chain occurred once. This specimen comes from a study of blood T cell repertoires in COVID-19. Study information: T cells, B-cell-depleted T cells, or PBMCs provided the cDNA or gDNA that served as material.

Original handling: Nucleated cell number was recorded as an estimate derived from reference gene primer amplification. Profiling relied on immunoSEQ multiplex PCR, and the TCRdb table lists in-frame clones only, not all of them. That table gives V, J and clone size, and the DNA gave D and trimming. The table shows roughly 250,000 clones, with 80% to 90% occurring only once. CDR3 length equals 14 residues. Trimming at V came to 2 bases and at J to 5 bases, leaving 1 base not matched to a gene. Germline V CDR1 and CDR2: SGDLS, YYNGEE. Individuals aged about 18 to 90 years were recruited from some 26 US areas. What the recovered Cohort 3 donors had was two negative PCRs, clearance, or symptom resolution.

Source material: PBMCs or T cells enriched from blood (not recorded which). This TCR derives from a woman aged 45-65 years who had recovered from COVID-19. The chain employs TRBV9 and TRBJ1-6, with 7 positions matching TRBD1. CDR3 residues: CASSVTGDNSPLHF. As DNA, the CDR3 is TGTGCCAGCAGCGTCACAGGGGATAATTCACCCCTCCACTTT.